A selection of T cell receptor beta chains follows, all from one sample in a study of T-cell memory formation after mild COVID-19. TCRdb used MiXCR to reprocess the 5' RACE reads, holding one entry per CDR3 protein. The table lists about 400,000 distinct CDR3 sequences, 13% to 15% of them singletons, with approximately 20% in the top ten. The sequenced sample was PBMCs or a T cell subset sorted from them (not recorded which). The receptors originated from a man younger than 30 who had mild COVID-19 (a few samples of this study predate the infection). Cell type and time point are not known. Both conserved end residues are part of each CDR3. Each record gives: D gene, clone size, V gene, J gene, CDR3 protein, CDR3 DNA. D genes are given only for firm matches. Size is stated for part of the rows, as once, few or many counts, or as a class when the clone is expanded.

D: .; size: .; V: TRBV25-1; J: TRBJ1-6; CDR3: CASSGPGSSYNSPLHF; DNA: TGTGCCAGCAGTGGCCCAGGGAGCTCCTATAATTCACCCCTCCACTTT
D: .; size: few; V: TRBV6-6; J: TRBJ2-7; CDR3: CASSYSGPWSSYEQYF; DNA: TGTGCCAGCAGTTACTCTGGGCCCTGGAGCTCCTACGAGCAGTACTTC
D: .; size: few; V: TRBV5-8; J: TRBJ1-6; CDR3: CASSFGQSIYNSPLHF; DNA: TGTGCCAGCAGCTTCGGACAGTCAATTTATAATTCACCCCTCCACTTT
D: .; size: .; V: TRBV20-1; J: TRBJ1-1; CDR3: CSAPTPTGFTEAFF; DNA: TGCAGTGCCCCGACCCCAACAGGGTTCACTGAAGCTTTCTTT
D: .; size: .; V: TRBV3-1; J: TRBJ2-7; CDR3: CASSQDRANYEQYF; DNA: TGTGCCAGCAGCCAAGATAGGGCCAACTACGAGCAGTACTTC
D: .; size: .; V: TRBV12-2; J: TRBJ1-5; CDR3: CASRLVSQSPSAPTKPQHF; DNA: TGTGCAAGTCGCTTAGTTAGTCAGAGCCCTAGTGCCCCAACTAAGCCCCAGCATTTT
D: .; size: few; V: TRBV7-2; J: TRBJ1-2; CDR3: CASSSVPPNYGYTF; DNA: TGTGCCAGCAGCTCAGTCCCACCTAACTATGGCTACACCTTC
D: .; size: few; V: TRBV6-6; J: TRBJ2-3; CDR3: CASSYRGEDTQYF; DNA: TGTGCCAGCAGTTACAGGGGAGAGGATACGCAGTATTTT
D: .; size: .; V: TRBV15; J: TRBJ1-5; CDR3: CATSRDRVGGQPQHF; DNA: TGTGCCACCAGCAGAGATCGAGTAGGGGGTCAGCCCCAGCATTTT
D: TRBD2; size: few; V: TRBV7-3; J: TRBJ2-1; CDR3: CASSYLAGIYNEQFF; DNA: TGTGCCAGCAGCTATCTAGCGGGGATCTACAATGAGCAGTTCTTC
D: .; size: .; V: TRBV28; J: TRBJ2-1; CDR3: CASSSGFYNEQFF; DNA: TGTGCCAGCAGTTCGGGGTTCTACAATGAGCAGTTCTTC
D: .; size: few; V: TRBV29-1; J: TRBJ2-3; CDR3: CSVELGPEGVADTQYF; DNA: TGCAGCGTTGAACTGGGACCGGAGGGGGTCGCAGATACGCAGTATTTT
D: TRBD2; size: .; V: TRBV5-1; J: TRBJ2-5; CDR3: CASSLEPSGGALETQYF; DNA: TGCGCCAGCAGCTTGGAGCCTAGCGGGGGGGCCTTAGAGACCCAGTACTTC
D: .; size: .; V: TRBV28; J: TRBJ2-4; CDR3: CASSLRGGLAKNIQYF; DNA: TGTGCCAGCAGTTTAAGGGGAGGCTTAGCCAAAAACATTCAGTACTTC
D: .; size: .; V: TRBV4-1; J: TRBJ1-5; CDR3: CASSQEGGGSAQHF; DNA: TGCGCCAGCAGCCAAGAAGGCGGGGGATCGGCCCAGCATTTT
D: TRBD2; size: few; V: TRBV6-5; J: TRBJ2-2; CDR3: CASRGSGGYTGELFF; DNA: TGTGCCAGCAGAGGTAGCGGGGGGTACACCGGGGAGCTGTTTTTT
D: TRBD2; size: .; V: TRBV19; J: TRBJ2-1; CDR3: CASSTQRGVGEQFF; DNA: TGTGCCAGTAGTACCCAGCGGGGGGTCGGTGAGCAGTTCTTC
D: .; size: .; V: TRBV6-5; J: TRBJ1-5; CDR3: CASGRENQPQHF; DNA: TGTGCCAGCGGACGGGAAAATCAGCCCCAGCATTTT
D: TRBD1; size: many; V: TRBV7-2; J: TRBJ2-7; CDR3: CASRPTGGRGSYEQYF; DNA: TGTGCCAGCAGACCTACAGGGGGCAGAGGCTCCTACGAGCAGTACTTC
D: .; size: few; V: TRBV7-9; J: TRBJ1-3; CDR3: CASSGALSSGNTIYF; DNA: TGTGCCAGCTCAGGGGCCCTATCCTCTGGAAACACCATATATTTT
D: .; size: .; V: TRBV7-8; J: TRBJ2-3; CDR3: CASSSLELTPGPAPDTQYF; DNA: TGTGCCAGCAGCTCCCTTGAACTTACTCCGGGCCCTGCCCCAGATACGCAGTATTTT
D: .; size: few; V: TRBV10-2; J: TRBJ1-4; CDR3: CASSAAGLIDEKLFF; DNA: TGCGCCAGCAGTGCGGCAGGGTTAATTGATGAAAAACTGTTTTTT
D: TRBD1; size: .; V: TRBV6-5; J: TRBJ1-5; CDR3: CASSYSADRVGQPQHF; DNA: TGTGCCAGCAGTTACTCCGCTGACAGGGTAGGTCAGCCCCAGCATTTT
D: .; size: .; V: TRBV5-4; J: TRBJ2-6; CDR3: CASSPSLQIMGSSGANVLTF; DNA: TGTGCCAGCTCGCCGAGCTTACAAATCATGGGATCCTCTGGGGCCAACGTCCTGACTTTC
D: .; size: .; V: TRBV27; J: TRBJ1-6; CDR3: CASSPRWPNNSPLHF; DNA: TGTGCCAGCAGTCCTCGTTGGCCGAATAATTCACCCCTCCACTTT
D: .; size: few; V: TRBV10-3; J: TRBJ2-7; CDR3: CAISEIGGMIYEQYF; DNA: TGTGCCATCAGTGAGATCGGGGGCATGATTTACGAGCAGTACTTC
D: .; size: many; V: TRBV2; J: TRBJ1-6; CDR3: CASLGQSLDLYHF; DNA: TGTGCCAGCCTTGGACAGTCTCTCGACCTGTACCACTTT
D: TRBD1; size: many; V: TRBV4-1; J: TRBJ1-4; CDR3: CASSQRRGQGEEKLFF; DNA: TGCGCCAGCAGCCAACGCCGCGGACAGGGTGAAGAAAAACTGTTTTTT
D: TRBD2; size: few; V: TRBV20-1; J: TRBJ2-4; CDR3: CSARRGGLRNIQYF; DNA: TGCAGTGCTCGGCGGGGGGGCCTTAGAAACATTCAGTACTTC
D: TRBD2; size: .; V: TRBV28; J: TRBJ2-5; CDR3: CASRHGGSGVETQYF; DNA: TGTGCCAGCAGGCACGGGGGTAGCGGGGTAGAGACCCAGTACTTC
D: .; size: .; V: TRBV30; J: TRBJ1-5; CDR3: CAWSQGPGEQHF; DNA: TGTGCCTGGAGTCAGGGGCCGGGGGAACAGCATTTT
D: .; size: few; V: TRBV12-3/TRBV12-4; J: TRBJ1-4; CDR3: CASSRQNEKLFF; DNA: TGTGCCAGCAGCCGACAGAATGAAAAACTGTTTTTT
D: TRBD1; size: few; V: TRBV6-5; J: TRBJ1-4; CDR3: CASSPRTGGQDEKLFF; DNA: TGTGCCAGCAGTCCCCGCACCGGAGGACAGGATGAAAAACTGTTTTTT
D: .; size: .; V: TRBV5-1; J: TRBJ2-1; CDR3: CASSLEWGDYNEQFF; DNA: TGCGCCAGCAGCTTGGAATGGGGGGACTACAATGAGCAGTTCTTC
D: .; size: .; V: TRBV5-1; J: TRBJ1-5; CDR3: CASSLDGKQPQHF; DNA: TGCGCCAGCAGCTTGGACGGAAAACAGCCCCAGCATTTT
D: .; size: few; V: TRBV5-1; J: TRBJ2-7; CDR3: CASSLNIGRQYF; DNA: TGCGCCAGCAGCTTGAACATCGGGAGGCAGTACTTC
D: TRBD1; size: .; V: TRBV15; J: TRBJ2-2; CDR3: CATTGQAANTGELFF; DNA: TGTGCCACCACCGGACAGGCCGCGAACACCGGGGAGCTGTTTTTT
D: TRBD2; size: few; V: TRBV20-1; J: TRBJ2-3; CDR3: CSAETSGERTDTQYF; DNA: TGCAGTGCTGAAACTAGCGGGGAGCGAACAGATACGCAGTATTTT
D: TRBD2; size: .; V: TRBV27; J: TRBJ2-1; CDR3: CASSSLQRGSYNEQFF; DNA: TGTGCCAGCAGTTCACTACAGCGGGGGTCCTACAATGAGCAGTTCTTC
D: TRBD2; size: few; V: TRBV20-1; J: TRBJ2-2; CDR3: CSARITSGGSTGELFF; DNA: TGCAGTGCTAGAATTACTAGCGGGGGCTCCACCGGGGAGCTGTTTTTT
D: TRBD1; size: .; V: TRBV20-1; J: TRBJ2-5; CDR3: CSARDPTGGSQETQYF; DNA: TGCAGTGCTAGAGATCCCACAGGGGGGTCCCAAGAGACCCAGTACTTC
D: TRBD1; size: few; V: TRBV7-2; J: TRBJ1-2; CDR3: CASSLVDRAVGYTF; DNA: TGTGCCAGCAGCTTAGTTGACAGGGCGGTTGGCTACACCTTC
D: TRBD2; size: .; V: TRBV7-8; J: TRBJ2-3; CDR3: CASSPAGGARRRTDTQYF; DNA: TGTGCCAGCAGCCCCGCCGGGGGGGCCCGTAGAAGGACAGATACGCAGTATTTT
D: .; size: few; V: TRBV12-3/TRBV12-4; J: TRBJ2-3; CDR3: CASSLASRAMGTQYF; DNA: TGTGCCAGCAGTTTAGCATCCAGGGCGATGGGTACGCAGTATTTT
D: .; size: .; V: TRBV4-1; J: TRBJ1-2; CDR3: CASSYKQGGGYTF; DNA: TGCGCCAGCAGTTATAAACAGGGTGGTGGCTACACCTTC
D: .; size: many; V: TRBV4-1; J: TRBJ2-1; CDR3: CASSQVDRPEQFF; DNA: TGCGCCAGCAGCCAGGTCGACCGACCGGAGCAGTTCTTC
D: .; size: many; V: TRBV7-9; J: TRBJ2-2; CDR3: CASSPRGTGELFF; DNA: TGTGCCAGCAGCCCTAGGGGAACCGGGGAGCTGTTTTTT
D: .; size: many; V: TRBV12-3/TRBV12-4; J: TRBJ1-2; CDR3: CASSHSRDGYTF; DNA: TGTGCCAGCAGTCACTCTCGGGACGGCTACACCTTC